These T cell receptor beta chains were read from a single sample in a study of blood T cell repertoires in COVID-19. Assay used: immunoSEQ multiplex PCR; TCRdb lists only in-frame clones, some missing. There are over 200,000 clones in the sample; roughly 87% occur only once, and under 14% lies in the top ten. The sample consisted of PBMCs or T cells enriched from blood (not recorded which). These receptors all come from a man younger than 45 who had recovered from COVID-19. CDR3s include the opening cysteine and the closing phenylalanine or tryptophan. D genes are given only for firm matches. Size is omitted from some rows. Given values are once, few, many or a class for expanded clones.

size: .
V: TRBV24-1
J: TRBJ2-3
D: TRBD1
DNA: TGTGCCACCAGCCGAGGGACAGGGGGCGCCTGGGGAGATACGCAGTATTTT
CDR3: CATSRGTGGAWGDTQYF

size: .
V: TRBV7-2
J: TRBJ2-1
D: TRBD2
DNA: TGTGCCAGCAGCTTAAGGCGGAGCGGGACCCCGTCGGTTGAGCAGTTCTTC
CDR3: CASSLRRSGTPSVEQFF

size: .
V: TRBV27
J: TRBJ1-4
D: .
DNA: TGTGCCAGCAGTCCCCAGTGGGGGGGAACTAATGAAAAACTGTTTTTT
CDR3: CASSPQWGGTNEKLFF

size: .
V: TRBV12-5
J: TRBJ1-6
D: .
DNA: TGTGCTAGTGGTTTTAAGGTCAGGGCTAATTCACCCCTCCACTTT
CDR3: CASGFKVRANSPLHF

size: .
V: TRBV6-5
J: TRBJ2-5
D: TRBD1
DNA: TGTGCCAGCAGTTTGACAGGGGGCTCTTTAGAGACCCAGTACTTC
CDR3: CASSLTGGSLETQYF

size: .
V: TRBV11-2
J: TRBJ1-3
D: .
DNA: TGTGCCAGCAGCCTCGGGACATTTGGCGGAAACACCATATATTTT
CDR3: CASSLGTFGGNTIYF

size: .
V: TRBV27
J: TRBJ1-1
D: .
DNA: TGTGCCAGCAGTCCGCTTTCGGGTCAGGCTTTCTTT
CDR3: CASSPLSGQAFF

size: .
V: TRBV2
J: TRBJ2-5
D: TRBD1
DNA: TGTGCCAGCAGTGAAGGGACAGGTATCCAGACCCAGTACTTC
CDR3: CASSEGTGIQTQYF

size: .
V: TRBV4-2
J: TRBJ2-1
D: TRBD2
DNA: TGTGCCAGCAGCCAAGATCAGGGACTAGCGGGGCTCAATGAGCAGTTCTTC
CDR3: CASSQDQGLAGLNEQFF

size: once
V: TRBV11-2
J: TRBJ2-5
D: TRBD2
DNA: TGTGCCAGCAGCTTGCCGGGACTAGCCTTGGAGACCCAGTACTTC
CDR3: CASSLPGLALETQYF

size: .
V: TRBV11-2
J: TRBJ1-2
D: .
DNA: TGTGCCAGCAGCTTAGGGGGAGAAAGTTATGGCTACACCTTC
CDR3: CASSLGGESYGYTF

size: .
V: TRBV10-3
J: TRBJ2-5
D: .
DNA: TGTGCCATCAAAGGGGCCGACGAAGAGACCCAGTACTTC
CDR3: CAIKGADEETQYF

size: .
V: TRBV27
J: TRBJ2-7
D: TRBD1
DNA: TGTGCCAGCGGACCGGGACAGACGAAAAACTACGAGCAGTACTTC
CDR3: CASGPGQTKNYEQYF

size: .
V: TRBV24-1
J: TRBJ1-1
D: .
DNA: TGTGCCTCCCCACCCACAGGGTACACTGAAGCTTTCTTT
CDR3: CASPPTGYTEAFF

size: .
V: TRBV24-1
J: TRBJ2-5
D: .
DNA: TGTGCCACCAGTGACCCCGCGGCGGAAGAGACCCAGTACTTC
CDR3: CATSDPAAEETQYF

size: .
V: TRBV7-6
J: TRBJ2-7
D: TRBD2
DNA: TGTGCCAGCAGCTTAGGGTTCGGGACTAGCGGGAGGGGGCACGAGCAGTACTTC
CDR3: CASSLGFGTSGRGHEQYF

size: .
V: TRBV7-2
J: TRBJ2-3
D: .
DNA: TGTGCCAGCAGCTTCCGACTGGCAGATACGCAGTATTTT
CDR3: CASSFRLADTQYF

size: .
V: TRBV3-1/TRBV3-2
J: TRBJ1-6
D: .
DNA: TGTGCCAGCAGCCAAGCAGGGTTAAATTCACCCCTCCACTTT
CDR3: CASSQAGLNSPLHF

size: .
V: TRBV30
J: TRBJ1-2
D: TRBD1
DNA: TGTGCCTGGAGTTCAGGGGGAACCTATGGCTACACCTTC
CDR3: CAWSSGGTYGYTF

size: .
V: TRBV7-7
J: TRBJ2-6
D: .
DNA: TGTGCTAGCAGCTTAGAACCTGCCGGGTCTGGGGCCAACGTCCTGACTTTC
CDR3: CASSLEPAGSGANVLTF

size: .
V: TRBV30
J: TRBJ1-6
D: .
DNA: TGTGCCTGGAGTGTCTCATCTTTGCGTTCACCCCTCCACTTT
CDR3: CAWSVSSLRSPLHF

size: .
V: TRBV27
J: TRBJ2-5
D: TRBD2
DNA: TGTGCCAGCAGAACCGGGACTAGCGGAATACAAGAGACCCAGTACTTC
CDR3: CASRTGTSGIQETQYF

size: .
V: TRBV7-9
J: TRBJ2-1
D: .
DNA: TGTGCCAGCAGCTCCCAATGGGGACTTAACAATGAGCAGTTCTTC
CDR3: CASSSQWGLNNEQFF

size: .
V: TRBV20-1
J: TRBJ1-1
D: .
DNA: TGCAGTGCTGGTCCAGCTGAAGCTTTCTTT
CDR3: CSAGPAEAFF

size: .
V: TRBV6-2/TRBV6-3
J: TRBJ2-7
D: TRBD1
DNA: TGTGCCAGCAGTTACGAGGACAGGTACGAGCAGTACTTC
CDR3: CASSYEDRYEQYF

size: .
V: TRBV18
J: TRBJ2-2
D: TRBD2
DNA: TGTGCCAGCTCACCAGGGACTAGTAACACCGGGGAGCTGTTTTTT
CDR3: CASSPGTSNTGELFF

size: .
V: TRBV6-4
J: TRBJ1-3
D: .
DNA: TGTGCCAGCGCCTCGGTCTCTGGAAACACCATATATTTT
CDR3: CASASVSGNTIYF

size: .
V: TRBV18
J: TRBJ1-1
D: .
DNA: TGTGCCAGCTCACCAACACGGGGACTCACTGAAGCTTTCTTT
CDR3: CASSPTRGLTEAFF

size: .
V: TRBV19
J: TRBJ2-1
D: TRBD2
DNA: TGTGCCAGTAGTAAAGGGCTAGCGGGGGGTTTGAGCTCCTACAATGAGCAGTTCTTC
CDR3: CASSKGLAGGLSSYNEQFF

size: .
V: TRBV12-3/TRBV12-4
J: TRBJ1-3
D: .
DNA: TGTGCCAGCAGTCAGGATTCTGGAAACACCATATATTTT
CDR3: CASSQDSGNTIYF

size: .
V: TRBV30
J: TRBJ2-7
D: TRBD1
DNA: TGTGCCTGGAGTGATGGGCAGGGGGCCAACGAGCAGTACTTC
CDR3: CAWSDGQGANEQYF

size: .
V: TRBV6-1
J: TRBJ2-7
D: .
DNA: TGTGCCAGCAGTGTCTTCGGGAGCTCCTACGAGCAGTACTTC
CDR3: CASSVFGSSYEQYF

size: .
V: TRBV2
J: TRBJ1-2
D: TRBD1
DNA: TGTGCCAGCAGCCCGGGACAGCTATATGGCTACACCTTC
CDR3: CASSPGQLYGYTF

size: .
V: TRBV7-9
J: TRBJ2-1
D: TRBD2
DNA: TGTGCCAGCAGCTTAGTCGGGACTAGCGGGGGGGCACATGAGCAGTTCTTC
CDR3: CASSLVGTSGGAHEQFF

size: .
V: TRBV19
J: TRBJ2-2
D: .
DNA: TGTGCCAGTAGACGAGTCGGGGAGCTGTTTTTT
CDR3: CASRRVGELFF

size: few
V: TRBV28
J: TRBJ2-7
D: TRBD1
DNA: TGTGCCAGCGTTTCGGCGGGTCTGGGACAGGGTGACTACGAGCAGTACTTC
CDR3: CASVSAGLGQGDYEQYF

size: .
V: TRBV7-9
J: TRBJ1-1
D: .
DNA: TGTGCCAGCAGCTCCAGCTATAACAGGGAAACTGAAGCTTTCTTT
CDR3: CASSSSYNRETEAFF

size: .
V: TRBV7-2
J: TRBJ2-5
D: TRBD2
DNA: TGTGCCGTTCAGGGACTAGCGTTACAAGAGACCCAGTACTTC
CDR3: CAVQGLALQETQYF

size: .
V: TRBV7-9
J: TRBJ2-5
D: .
DNA: TGTGCCAGCAGCTTAAGTCTCTTCGAAGCAGGGCAGCAGCAAGAGACCCAGTACTTC
CDR3: CASSLSLFEAGQQQETQYF

size: .
V: TRBV7-2
J: TRBJ2-7
D: TRBD1
DNA: TGTGCCAGCAGCTTAGGAGGGACAGTCGGTGGCTACGAGCAGTACTTC
CDR3: CASSLGGTVGGYEQYF

size: few
V: TRBV5-4
J: TRBJ2-7
D: .
DNA: TGTGCCAGCAGCTGGGCGTCAGGGGCTTCGTACGAGCAGTACTTC
CDR3: CASSWASGASYEQYF

size: once
V: TRBV6-5
J: TRBJ2-7
D: .
DNA: TGTGCCAGCAGTTACGGGGGCCTGGGCTCCTACGAGCAGTACTTC
CDR3: CASSYGGLGSYEQYF

size: .
V: TRBV15
J: TRBJ1-1
D: .
DNA: TGTGCCACCAGCAGAGGGCAGGGGAGCACTGAAGCTTTCTTT
CDR3: CATSRGQGSTEAFF

size: .
V: TRBV5-5
J: TRBJ1-1
D: TRBD1
DNA: TGTGCCAGCAGTCCGGACAGGGCGCGGGTTACTGAAGCTTTCTTT
CDR3: CASSPDRARVTEAFF

size: .
V: TRBV7-8
J: TRBJ2-7
D: TRBD1
DNA: TGTGCCAGCAGCACGGCCGGGACAGGGAAGCTCTACGAGCAGTACTTC
CDR3: CASSTAGTGKLYEQYF

size: .
V: TRBV7-9
J: TRBJ2-2
D: .
DNA: TGTGCCAGCAGCTTGTTCAGGGAGGTCACCGGGGAGCTGTTTTTT
CDR3: CASSLFREVTGELFF

size: .
V: TRBV2
J: TRBJ1-5
D: TRBD1
DNA: TGTGCCAGCCGGGACAGGGTAAATCAGCCCCAGCATTTT
CDR3: CASRDRVNQPQHF

size: .
V: TRBV7-9
J: TRBJ2-5
D: TRBD2
DNA: TGTGCCAGCAGCGCATCCACCGGGAGGACCGGGCTAGAGACCCAGTACTTC
CDR3: CASSASTGRTGLETQYF

size: .
V: TRBV2
J: TRBJ1-5
D: .
DNA: TGTGCCAGCAGTGCGACCAGGGTGAGCAATCAGCCCCAGCATTTT
CDR3: CASSATRVSNQPQHF

size: .
V: TRBV10-3
J: TRBJ2-7
D: .
DNA: TGTGCCTCAAGGCAGGGGACCGACTACGAGCAGTACTTC
CDR3: CASRQGTDYEQYF

size: .
V: TRBV5-1
J: TRBJ2-1
D: TRBD2
DNA: TGCGCCAGCAGCTTGGCAGCGGGAGGCTACAATGAGCAGTTCTTC
CDR3: CASSLAAGGYNEQFF

size: .
V: TRBV11-2
J: TRBJ1-3
D: .
DNA: TGTGCCAGCATGTCGGGAGGGAGTGGAAACACCATATATTTT
CDR3: CASMSGGSGNTIYF

size: .
V: TRBV7-2
J: TRBJ2-7
D: TRBD2
DNA: TGTGCCAGCAGCTTAGGAGCGGGGGGTCTGGAGCAGTACTTC
CDR3: CASSLGAGGLEQYF

size: .
V: TRBV11-2
J: TRBJ1-4
D: TRBD1
DNA: TGTGCCAGCAGCGCGGACAGGCGGAAACTGTTTTTT
CDR3: CASSADRRKLFF

size: once
V: TRBV7-2
J: TRBJ1-2
D: .
DNA: TGTGCCAGCAGCTTAGACAGCAGGGGCCGTGGCTACACCTTC
CDR3: CASSLDSRGRGYTF